Here is one T cell receptor beta chain with its context. This sequence is one base from a far larger clone and is likely a read error. The data are from a study of shared clonotypes between healthy human individuals. Genomic DNA of every subset was divided equally among multiple immunoSEQ plates. Input per replicate PCR of unsorted PBMC was roughly 300 ng DNA, corresponding to tens of thousands of T cell genomes. Method: immunoSEQ multiplex PCR; TCRdb's copy keeps in-frame clones and lacks some. The table lists around 530,000 clones, roughly 79% of them singletons. Donors, healthy HIV-negative adults, lacked recent acute infections or vaccinations. Unsorted samples, those not sorted, used roughly 87 million PBMCs for genomic DNA. Sequenced sample: PBMCs. The receptor was isolated from a woman in her 40s in good health. Some clones in this sample may be carry-over from other donors' samples.

DNA for the CDR3: TGTTCCTGGAGTATAGACAGTGGGACTGAAGCTTTCTTT. Amino acid sequence: CSWSIDSGTEAFF. This chain links TRBV30 with TRBJ1-1, with TRBD1 as a possible D gene (5 bases). The CDR3 sequence is 13 residues long. Looked up from germline, CDR1 is GTSNPN and CDR2 is SVGIG (reference sequence).